This T cell receptor beta chain came from a study of cytomegalovirus exposure and HLA in healthy donors. Of note for this clone: Antigen: not known.

Study-level points and caveats: As was reported, the HLA-A and HLA-B alleles of most subjects were accurately predicted from TCR beta sequences. As a later analysis revealed, the rate of TCR association differed by HLA locus, with DRB1 most and HLA-C fewest. Follow-up analysis seemed to connect common viral pathogens with several of the most significant clusters identified.

The study ran its PCR with 60 Vbeta and 13 Jbeta primers. Sequencing was performed with immunoSEQ multiplex PCR; in TCRdb, only in-frame clones are kept and a portion is missing. The table has around 14,000 clones, over 55% seen once; the top ten hold about 15%. This clonotype originated in a woman aged 50 to 60 in good health and CMV-seropositive. The sample taken for sequencing was PBMCs.

The CDR3 bases are TGTGCCTGGAGTAGGAGGCGATCCTACGAGCAGTACTTC. It translates to CAWSRRRSYEQYF. The rearrangement uses TRBV30 and TRBJ2-7; a possible D gene is TRBD2 (5 bases). The V gene lost 2 bases and the J gene lost 1 base, with 9 bases spanning the gap. The CDR3 is 13 residues long. Germline values: CDR1 GTSNPN, CDR2 SVGIG (reference sequence).